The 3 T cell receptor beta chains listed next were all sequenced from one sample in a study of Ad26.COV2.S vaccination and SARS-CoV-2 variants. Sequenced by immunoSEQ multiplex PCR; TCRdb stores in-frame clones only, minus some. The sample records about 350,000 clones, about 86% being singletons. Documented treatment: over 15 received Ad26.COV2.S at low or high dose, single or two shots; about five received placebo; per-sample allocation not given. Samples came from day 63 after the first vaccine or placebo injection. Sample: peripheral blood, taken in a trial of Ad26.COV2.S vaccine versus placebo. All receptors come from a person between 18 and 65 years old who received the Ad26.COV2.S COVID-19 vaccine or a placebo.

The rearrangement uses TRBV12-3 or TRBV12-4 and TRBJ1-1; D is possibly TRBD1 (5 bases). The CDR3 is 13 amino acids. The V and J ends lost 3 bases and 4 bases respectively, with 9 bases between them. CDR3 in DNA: TGTGCCAGCAGTTTGACAGAACGCACTGAAGCTTTCTTT. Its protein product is CASSLTERTEAFF.

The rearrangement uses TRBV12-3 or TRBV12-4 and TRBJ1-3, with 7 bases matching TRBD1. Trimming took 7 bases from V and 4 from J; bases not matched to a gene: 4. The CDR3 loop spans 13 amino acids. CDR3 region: CASTAGGGNTIYF. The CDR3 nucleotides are TGTGCCAGCACCGCAGGGGGGGGAAACACCATATATTTT.

Here the CDR3 DNA reads TGTGCCAGCAGCGTGGGGGCAGGCGGTGAGCAGTTCTTC. This translates into CASSVGAGGEQFF. The J gene is TRBJ2-1, the V gene TRBV9; TRBD1 might be the D (6 bases). V lost 2 bases and J 9 bases, leaving 12 bases between the germline ends. CDR1 SGDLS and CDR2 YYNGEE come from the germline V gene. There are 13 residues in the CDR3. Full variable domain (remainder filled in from reference TRBV9 and TRBJ2-1): DSGVTQTPKHLITATGQRVTLRCSPRSGDLSVYWYQQSLDQGLQFLIQYYNGEERAKGNILERFSAQQFPDLHSELNLSSLELGDSALYFCASSVGAGGEQFFGPGTRLTVL.